The next 14 T cell receptor beta chains were all read from a single sample in a study of blood T cell repertoires in COVID-19. The table came from immunoSEQ multiplex PCR; TCRdb's copy has only in-frame clones and leaves some out. The profile shows under 200,000 clones, roughly 89% of them singletons. The source material was peripheral blood. The receptors were sampled from a woman aged 65 to 85 with COVID-19, enrolled during active disease.

The rearrangement links TRBV18 to TRBJ1-6, with a weak D call TRBD1 (6 bases). Trimming pared 3 bases from V and 7 bases from J, leaving 16 bases between. Germline values: CDR1 KGHSH, CDR2 LQKENI. The CDR3 loop spans 16 amino acids. CDR3 DNA: TGTGCCAGCTCACCCCAACAGGGACGTCCCAATTCACCCCTCCACTTT. Protein sequence: CASSPQQGRPNSPLHF. Drawing the rest from reference TRBV18 and TRBJ1-6, the complete variable domain is NAGVMQNPRHLVRRRGQEARLRCSPMKGHSHVYWYRQLPEEGLKFMVYLQKENIIDESGMPKERFSAEFPKEGPSILRIQQVVRGDSAAYFCASSPQQGRPNSPLHFGNGTRLTVT.

The rearrangement links TRBV6-5 to TRBJ2-5; a weak D match, TRBD2 (5 bases). The CDR3 loop spans 16 amino acids. V was trimmed by 2 bases and J by 2 bases, leaving 15 bases between them. Germline V gives CDR1 MNHEY, CDR2 SVGAGI. For the CDR3, the DNA is TGTGCCAGCAGTTACCGCATCCCGGGCGGGCAAGAGACCCAGTACTTC. It is translated as CASSYRIPGGQETQYF.

V and J are TRBV6-5 and TRBJ2-1; D is unresolved. Between the trimmed V and J ends, which lost 4 bases and 5 bases, there was a span of 9 bases. This CDR3 spans 13 amino acids. Germline CDR1 and CDR2: MNHEY and SVGAGI. In DNA, the CDR3 is TGTGCCAGCAGTTTGACCAGGAACAATGAGCAGTTCTTC. Protein sequence: CASSLTRNNEQFF.

V and J are TRBV25-1 and TRBJ1-6; 10 bases are a match to TRBD1. This CDR3 has 14 amino acids. Germline CDR1 is MGHDK and CDR2 is SYGVNS. The V and J ends lost 6 bases and 6 bases, in that order; junction bases with no gene match: 2. The CDR3 coding sequence is TGTGCCAGCAGGGACAGGGGGTTTAATTCACCCCTCCACTTT. Translation: CASRDRGFNSPLHF.

This clone was seen once. The chain couples TRBV7-6 to TRBJ2-2; D is unclear. Between the trimmed V and J ends, which lost 5 bases and 6 bases, there was a span of 7 bases. The CDR3 runs to 12 residues. The V gene's germline CDR1 is SGHVS and CDR2 FNYEAQ. The CDR3 DNA is TGTGCCAGCAGCGGCCGCTCCGGGGAGCTGTTTTTT. As protein: CASSGRSGELFF.

This chain joins TRBV7-8 and TRBJ1-4, with TRBD1 as a possible D gene (6 bases). V was cut by 5 bases and J by 8 bases, with 12 bases left in between. The CDR3 sequence is 13 residues long. The germline V gene has CDR1 SGHVS and CDR2 FQNEAQ. CDR3 loop: CASSRGQREKLFF. In DNA, the CDR3 is TGTGCCAGCAGCCGCGGACAGAGGGAAAAACTGTTTTTT.

V is TRBV4-1 and J is TRBJ1-4, with D uncertain. The CDR3 is 16 residues long. Germline loops: CDR1 MGHRA, CDR2 YSYEKL. V was clipped by 0 bases and J by 8 bases, with 16 bases between them. CDR3 sequence: CASSQDSTGIGEKLFF. The CDR3 DNA reads TGCGCCAGCAGCCAAGATAGTACGGGGATAGGCGAAAAACTGTTTTTT.

The chain links TRBV20-1 to TRBJ2-7, with TRBD2 identical over 10 bases. The CDR3 length is 15 residues. The germline V gene encodes CDR1 DFQATT and CDR2 SNEGSKA (reference sequence). The V gene end was trimmed by 3 bases and the J gene end by 1 base; junction bases not matched to a gene: 6. CDR3 sequence: CSASERGGKSYEQYF. CDR3 coding DNA: TGCAGTGCTAGTGAGCGGGGGGGGAAATCCTACGAGCAGTACTTC.

The chain couples TRBV18 to TRBJ2-7, with unresolved D. V was clipped by 3 bases and J by 2 bases, with 8 bases between them. The CDR3 is 13 residues long. The V gene's germline CDR1 is KGHSH and CDR2 LQKENI. For the CDR3, the DNA is TGTGCCAGCTCACCGGCCACAACCTACGAGCAGTACTTC. Amino acids: CASSPATTYEQYF. The whole variable domain, filled in from reference TRBV18 and TRBJ2-7, reads NAGVMQNPRHLVRRRGQEARLRCSPMKGHSHVYWYRQLPEEGLKFMVYLQKENIIDESGMPKERFSAEFPKEGPSILRIQQVVRGDSAAYFCASSPATTYEQYFGPGTRLTVT.

The chain couples TRBV5-5 to TRBJ2-1; tentative D call: TRBD1 (6 bases). The CDR3 loop spans 14 amino acids. Germline V gives CDR1 SGHKS, CDR2 YYEKEE (reference sequence). Trimming cost V 3 bases and J 6 bases, with 13 bases left between them. In DNA, the CDR3 is TGTGCCAGCAGCTCAAGGACAGCCCCCAATGAGCAGTTCTTC. It encodes CASSSRTAPNEQFF.

This clone has just one count. The V gene is TRBV19, the J gene TRBJ1-5; D is perhaps TRBD1 (5 bases). Trimming stripped 6 bases from V and 1 base from J, with 10 bases between. The germline V gene encodes CDR1 LNHDA and CDR2 SQIVND (reference sequence). CDR3 length: 14 amino acids. DNA of the CDR3: TGTGCCAGTAGCCCGACAGAGAGCAATCAGCCCCAGCATTTT. The encoded protein is CASSPTESNQPQHF.

The rearrangement joins TRBV28 to TRBJ2-2, with 11 bases matching TRBD2. J was trimmed by 4 bases and V by 2 bases; bases with no gene match: 0. The CDR3 loop spans 15 amino acids. Germline loops: CDR1 MDHEN, CDR2 SYDVKM. The CDR3 sequence is CASSLLAGGTGELFF. CDR3 DNA sequence: TGTGCCAGCAGTTTACTAGCGGGGGGCACCGGGGAGCTGTTTTTT. The full variable domain, with the rest looked up from reference TRBV28 and TRBJ2-2, is DVKVTQSSRYLVKRTGEKVFLECVQDMDHENMFWYRQDPGLGLRLIYFSYDVKMKEKGDIPEGYSVSREKKERFSLILESASTNQTSMYLCASSLLAGGTGELFFGEGSRLTVL.

This clone was observed a handful of times. The J gene is TRBJ2-7, the V gene TRBV2; a possible D gene is TRBD2 (6 bases). Looked up from germline, CDR1 is SNHLY and CDR2 is FYNNEI. V gave up 5 bases and J gave up 5 bases, with 19 bases separating them. This CDR3 is 15 amino acids long. CDR3 nucleotide sequence: TGTGCCAGCAGTCGCGAAAGTGCGGGAACCCACGAGCAGTACTTC. It codes for CASSRESAGTHEQYF.

The CDR3 nucleotides are TGCGCCAGCAGCGTGGAGGAGAGCTCCTACAATGAGCAGTTCTTC. Its protein product is CASSVEESSYNEQFF. This rearrangement joins TRBV5-1 to TRBJ2-1, with D possibly TRBD2 on 5 matching bases. V was shortened by 4 bases and J by 0 bases, with 11 bases between the two germline ends. Germline CDR1 SGHRS, CDR2 YFSETQ. The CDR3 runs 15 residues.